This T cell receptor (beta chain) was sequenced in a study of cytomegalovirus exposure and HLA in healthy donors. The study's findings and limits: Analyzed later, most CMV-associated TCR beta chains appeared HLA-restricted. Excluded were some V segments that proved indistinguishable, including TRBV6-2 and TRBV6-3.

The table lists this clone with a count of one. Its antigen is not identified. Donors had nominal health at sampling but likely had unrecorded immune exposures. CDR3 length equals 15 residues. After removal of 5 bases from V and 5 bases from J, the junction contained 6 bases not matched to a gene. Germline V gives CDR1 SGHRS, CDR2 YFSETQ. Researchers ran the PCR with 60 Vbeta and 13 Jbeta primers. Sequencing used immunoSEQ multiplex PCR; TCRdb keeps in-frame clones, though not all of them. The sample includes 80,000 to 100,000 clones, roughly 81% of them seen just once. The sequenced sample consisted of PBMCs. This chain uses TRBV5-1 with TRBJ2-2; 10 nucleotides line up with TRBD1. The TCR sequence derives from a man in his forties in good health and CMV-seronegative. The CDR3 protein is CASRAPGQGTGELFF. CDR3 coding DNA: TGCGCCAGCAGGGCGCCGGGACAGGGGACCGGGGAGCTGTTTTTT.